This is a list of T cell receptor beta chains from one sample in a study of shared clonotypes between healthy human individuals. Method: immunoSEQ multiplex PCR; TCRdb's copy keeps in-frame clones and lacks some. The profile shows roughly 590,000 clones, nearly 97% of them singletons. Sequencing used naive CD8+ T cells sorted from blood. The receptors derive from a woman in her 30s in good health. CDR3s include the opening cysteine and the closing phenylalanine or tryptophan. The D gene is left open where the match is weak. Clone sizes are given selectively: once, few, many, or a class where the clone is expanded.

TRBD2,TRBJ2-7,-,TRBV7-9,CASRATGLAYEQYF,TGTGCCAGCAGAGCGACGGGACTAGCATACGAGCAGTACTTC
-,TRBJ1-1,-,TRBV9,CASSKGDHVEAFF,TGTGCCAGCAGCAAAGGGGACCACGTTGAAGCTTTCTTT
TRBD2,TRBJ2-1,-,TRBV28,CASSLSLAGGPERAYNEQFF,TGTGCCAGCAGTTTAAGCCTAGCGGGAGGGCCGGAGAGAGCCTACAATGAGCAGTTCTTC
-,TRBJ2-7,-,TRBV7-9,CASSHNVGTLSYEQYF,TGTGCCAGCAGCCATAACGTGGGTACTCTATCCTACGAGCAGTACTTC
-,TRBJ2-1,-,TRBV5-6,CASSFGTPYNEQFF,TGTGCCAGCAGCTTCGGGACTCCTTACAATGAGCAGTTCTTC
TRBD1,TRBJ2-3,-,TRBV7-6,CASSAGQGSTDTQYF,TGTGCCAGCAGCGCGGGACAGGGGAGCACAGATACGCAGTATTTT
-,TRBJ1-3,-,TRBV23-1,CASRKAKSSGNTIYF,TGCGCCAGCAGAAAAGCGAAGAGCTCTGGAAACACCATATATTTT
TRBD2,TRBJ2-1,-,TRBV28,CASKRLAGDNEQFF,TGTGCCAGCAAACGACTAGCGGGAGACAATGAGCAGTTCTTC
-,TRBJ2-7,-,TRBV14,CASSQGYGDYEQYF,TGTGCCAGCAGCCAAGGTTACGGGGACTACGAGCAGTACTTC
-,TRBJ1-5,-,TRBV7-6,CASSLKGNQPQHF,TGTGCCAGCAGCTTAAAGGGGAATCAGCCCCAGCATTTT
-,TRBJ2-1,-,TRBV27,CASSLGGPNNEQFF,TGTGCCAGCAGTTTAGGGGGACCAAACAATGAGCAGTTCTTC
-,TRBJ2-5,-,TRBV5-4,CASSLERQETQYF,TGTGCCAGCAGCTTAGAGAGACAAGAGACCCAGTACTTC
-,TRBJ2-1,-,TRBV7-9,CASSLEGTGTAGNNEQFF,TGTGCCAGCAGCTTAGAGGGGACCGGGACCGCCGGAAACAATGAGCAGTTCTTC
-,TRBJ1-1,-,TRBV28,CATERKQKNTEAFF,TGTGCCACCGAGAGAAAACAGAAGAACACTGAAGCTTTCTTT
TRBD1,TRBJ2-7,-,TRBV28,CASIPGQGSYEQYF,TGTGCCAGCATCCCCGGACAGGGATCCTACGAGCAGTACTTC
-,TRBJ2-1,once,TRBV4-1,CASSLVAAAEQFF,TGCGCCAGCAGCCTGGTCGCAGCGGCTGAGCAGTTCTTC
-,TRBJ1-1,once,TRBV19,CASNSPGEGGFDTEAFF,TGTGCCAGTAACTCCCCGGGTGAGGGGGGGTTTGACACTGAAGCTTTCTTT
-,TRBJ2-7,-,TRBV5-4,CASSWGGGNEQYF,TGTGCCAGCAGCTGGGGAGGGGGTAACGAGCAGTACTTC
TRBD1,TRBJ2-7,once,TRBV7-9,CASSSDRGNTYEQYF,TGTGCCAGCAGTTCGGACAGGGGTAATACCTACGAGCAGTACTTC
TRBD1,TRBJ1-2,-,TRBV2,CARRDSRNYGYTF,TGTGCCAGAAGGGACAGCCGGAACTATGGCTACACCTTC
TRBD1,TRBJ2-5,-,TRBV11-2,CASSFGTGGPQETQYF,TGTGCCAGCAGCTTTGGGACAGGGGGGCCTCAAGAGACCCAGTACTTC
-,TRBJ1-1,few,TRBV7-9,CASSTGNTEAFF,TGTGCCAGCTCGACGGGGAACACTGAAGCTTTCTTT
-,TRBJ2-1,-,TRBV27,CASSLFTGNEQFF,TGTGCCAGCAGTTTATTTACTGGGAATGAGCAGTTCTTC
-,TRBJ2-2,-,TRBV2,CASSAGVLTGELFF,TGTGCCAGCAGTGCAGGGGTCTTAACCGGGGAGCTGTTTTTT
TRBD1,TRBJ2-3,-,TRBV28,CASSSPGQGFSGTDTQYF,TGTGCCAGCAGTTCGCCGGGACAGGGGTTTTCTGGCACAGATACGCAGTATTTT
TRBD2,TRBJ2-7,-,TRBV28,CASSSEREANSYEQYF,TGTGCCAGCAGTTCAGAGCGGGAGGCCAACTCCTACGAGCAGTACTTC
TRBD2,TRBJ2-1,-,TRBV19,CASSTLAGGISGNEQFF,TGTGCCAGTAGTACCTTGGCGGGAGGGATCTCTGGAAATGAGCAGTTCTTC
TRBD2,TRBJ2-3,-,TRBV23-1,CASSQSGTSEDTQYF,TGCGCCAGCAGTCAATCGGGGACTAGCGAAGATACGCAGTATTTT